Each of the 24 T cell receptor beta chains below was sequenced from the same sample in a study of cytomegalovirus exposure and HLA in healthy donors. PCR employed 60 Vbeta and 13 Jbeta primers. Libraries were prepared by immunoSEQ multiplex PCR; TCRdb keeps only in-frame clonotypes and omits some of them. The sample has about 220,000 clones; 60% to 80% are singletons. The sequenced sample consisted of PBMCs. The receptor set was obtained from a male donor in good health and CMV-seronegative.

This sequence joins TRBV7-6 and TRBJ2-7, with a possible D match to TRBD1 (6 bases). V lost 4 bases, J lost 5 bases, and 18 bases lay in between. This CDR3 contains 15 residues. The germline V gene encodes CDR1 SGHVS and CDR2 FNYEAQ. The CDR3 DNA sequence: TGTGCCAGCAGCTCTCGGTACAGGACAGAGAACGAGCAGTACTTC. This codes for CASSSRYRTENEQYF.

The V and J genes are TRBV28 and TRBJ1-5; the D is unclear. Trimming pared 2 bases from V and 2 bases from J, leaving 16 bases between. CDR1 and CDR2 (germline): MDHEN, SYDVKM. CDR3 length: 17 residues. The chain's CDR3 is CASSLPLSNARNQPQHF. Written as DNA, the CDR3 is TGTGCCAGCAGTTTACCCCTCTCCAACGCGCGCAATCAGCCCCAGCATTTT.

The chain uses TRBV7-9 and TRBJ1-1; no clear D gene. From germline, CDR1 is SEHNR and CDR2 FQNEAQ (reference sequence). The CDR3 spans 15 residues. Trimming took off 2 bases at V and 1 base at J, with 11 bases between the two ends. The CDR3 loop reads CASSLNPAGNTEAFF. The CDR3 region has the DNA TGTGCCAGCAGCTTAAATCCCGCGGGGAACACTGAAGCTTTCTTT.

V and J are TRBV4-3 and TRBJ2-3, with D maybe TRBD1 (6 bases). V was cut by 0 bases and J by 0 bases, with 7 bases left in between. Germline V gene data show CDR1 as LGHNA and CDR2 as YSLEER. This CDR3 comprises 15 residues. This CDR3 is CASSQEDRSTDTQYF. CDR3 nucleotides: TGCGCCAGCAGCCAAGAGGACAGAAGCACAGATACGCAGTATTTT.

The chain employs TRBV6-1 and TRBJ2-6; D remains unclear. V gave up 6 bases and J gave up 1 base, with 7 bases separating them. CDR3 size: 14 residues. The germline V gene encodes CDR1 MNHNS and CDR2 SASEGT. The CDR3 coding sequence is TGTGCCAGCAGGATCGGTTCTGGGGCCAACGTCCTGACTTTC. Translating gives CASRIGSGANVLTF.

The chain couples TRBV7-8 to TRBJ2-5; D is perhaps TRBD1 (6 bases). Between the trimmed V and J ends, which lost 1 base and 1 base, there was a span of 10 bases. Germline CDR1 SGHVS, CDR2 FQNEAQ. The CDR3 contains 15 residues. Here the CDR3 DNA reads TGTGCCAGCAGCTTAGTCGGGACAACCCAAGAGACCCAGTACTTC. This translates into CASSLVGTTQETQYF. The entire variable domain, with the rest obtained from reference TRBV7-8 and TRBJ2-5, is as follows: GAGVSQSPRYKVAKRGQDVALRCDPISGHVSLFWYQQALGQGPEFLTYFQNEAQLDKSGLPSDRFFAERPEGSVSTLKIQRTQQEDSAVYLCASSLVGTTQETQYFGPGTRLLVL.

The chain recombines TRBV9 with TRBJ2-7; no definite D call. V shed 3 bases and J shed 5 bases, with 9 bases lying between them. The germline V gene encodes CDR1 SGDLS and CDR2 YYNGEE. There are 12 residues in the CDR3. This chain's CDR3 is CASSALGDEQYF. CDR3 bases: TGTGCCAGCAGCGCGCTGGGCGACGAGCAGTACTTC.

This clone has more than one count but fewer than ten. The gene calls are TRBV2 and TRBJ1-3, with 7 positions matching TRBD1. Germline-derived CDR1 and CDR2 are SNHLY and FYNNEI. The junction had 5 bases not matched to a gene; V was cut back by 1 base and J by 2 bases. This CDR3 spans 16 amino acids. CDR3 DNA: TGTGCCAGCAGTGAAGTTTCAGGGGGTCCTGGAAACACCATATATTTT. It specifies CASSEVSGGPGNTIYF.

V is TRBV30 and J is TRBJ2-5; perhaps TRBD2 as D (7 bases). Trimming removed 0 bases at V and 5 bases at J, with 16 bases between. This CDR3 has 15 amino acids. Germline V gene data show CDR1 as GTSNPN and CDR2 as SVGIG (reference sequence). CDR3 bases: TGTGCCTGGAGTGTTCTCCAGGGAGGGGGGGAGACCCAGTACTTC. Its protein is CAWSVLQGGGETQYF.

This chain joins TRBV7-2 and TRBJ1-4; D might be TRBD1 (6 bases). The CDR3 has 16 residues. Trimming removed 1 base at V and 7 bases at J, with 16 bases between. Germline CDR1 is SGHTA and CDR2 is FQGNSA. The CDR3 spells CASSLGDNPRGEKLFF. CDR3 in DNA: TGTGCCAGCAGCTTAGGGGACAACCCCCGGGGTGAAAAACTGTTTTTT.

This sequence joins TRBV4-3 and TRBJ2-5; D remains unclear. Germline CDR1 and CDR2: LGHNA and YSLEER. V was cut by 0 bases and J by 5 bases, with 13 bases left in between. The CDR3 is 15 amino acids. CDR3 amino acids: CASSQDHGLSETQYF. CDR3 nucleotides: TGCGCCAGCAGCCAAGATCATGGCCTCTCGGAGACCCAGTACTTC.

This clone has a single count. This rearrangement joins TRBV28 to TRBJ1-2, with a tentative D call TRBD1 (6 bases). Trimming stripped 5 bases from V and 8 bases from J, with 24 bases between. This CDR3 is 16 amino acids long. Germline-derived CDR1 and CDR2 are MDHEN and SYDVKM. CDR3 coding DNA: TGTGCCAGCAGTGGATTATTTCCGGAACAGGGTCGGGGCTACACCTTC. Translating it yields CASSGLFPEQGRGYTF.

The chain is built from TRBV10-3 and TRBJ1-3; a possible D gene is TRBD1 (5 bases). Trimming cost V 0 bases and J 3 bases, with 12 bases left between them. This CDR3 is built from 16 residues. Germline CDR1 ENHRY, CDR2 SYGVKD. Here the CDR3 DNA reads TGTGCCATCAGTGAGTCTGTAGGGACTGGTGGAAACACCATATATTTT. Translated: CAISESVGTGGNTIYF.

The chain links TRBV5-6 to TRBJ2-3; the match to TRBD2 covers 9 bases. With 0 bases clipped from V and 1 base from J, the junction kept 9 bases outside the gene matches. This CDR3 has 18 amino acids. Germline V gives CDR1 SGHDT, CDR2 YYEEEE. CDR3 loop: CASSLAEFRTSGTDTQYF. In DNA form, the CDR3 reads TGTGCCAGCAGCTTGGCCGAATTTAGGACTAGCGGCACAGATACGCAGTATTTT.

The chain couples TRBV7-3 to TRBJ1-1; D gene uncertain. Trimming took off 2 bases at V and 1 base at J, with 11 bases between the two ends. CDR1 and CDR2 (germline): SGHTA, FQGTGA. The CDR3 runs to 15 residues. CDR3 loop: CASSLSAGGNTEAFF. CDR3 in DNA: TGTGCCAGCAGCTTATCCGCGGGAGGGAACACTGAAGCTTTCTTT.

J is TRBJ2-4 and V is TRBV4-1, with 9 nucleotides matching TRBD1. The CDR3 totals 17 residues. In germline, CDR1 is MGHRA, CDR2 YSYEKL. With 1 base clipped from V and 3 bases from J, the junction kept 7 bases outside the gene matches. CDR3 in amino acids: CASSQVRTGEVKNIQYF. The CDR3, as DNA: TGCGCCAGCAGCCAAGTCCGGACAGGGGAGGTCAAAAACATTCAGTACTTC.

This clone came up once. CDR3 coding DNA: TGCGCCAGCAGCGAAATGACTAGTTCTTCCACTGAAGCTTTCTTT. Its translation is CASSEMTSSSTEAFF. The chain is built from TRBV5-1 and TRBJ1-1; D gene uncertain. The CDR3 is made up of 15 amino acids. Germline CDR1 SGHRS, CDR2 YFSETQ. Trimming shortened V by 4 bases and J by 4 bases, and 17 bases separated the two germline ends. The full variable domain, completed using reference TRBV5-1 and TRBJ1-1, is KAGVTQTPRYLIKTRGQQVTLSCSPISGHRSVSWYQQTPGQGLQFLFEYFSETQRNKGNFPGRFSGRQFSNSRSEMNVSTLELGDSALYLCASSEMTSSSTEAFFGQGTRLTVV.

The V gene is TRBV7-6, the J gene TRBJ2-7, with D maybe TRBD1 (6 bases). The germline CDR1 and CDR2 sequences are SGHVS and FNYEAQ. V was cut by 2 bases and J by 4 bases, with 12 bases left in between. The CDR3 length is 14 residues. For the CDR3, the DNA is TGTGCCAGCAGCTTAACGAGGCAGGGGTACGAGCAGTACTTC. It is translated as CASSLTRQGYEQYF.

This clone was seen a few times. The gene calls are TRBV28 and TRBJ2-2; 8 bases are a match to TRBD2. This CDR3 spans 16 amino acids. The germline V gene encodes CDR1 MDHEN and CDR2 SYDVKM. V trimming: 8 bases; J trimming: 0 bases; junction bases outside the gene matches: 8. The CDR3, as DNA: TGTGCCAGCCAACCGGGACTAGATTCGAACACCGGGGAGCTGTTTTTT. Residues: CASQPGLDSNTGELFF.

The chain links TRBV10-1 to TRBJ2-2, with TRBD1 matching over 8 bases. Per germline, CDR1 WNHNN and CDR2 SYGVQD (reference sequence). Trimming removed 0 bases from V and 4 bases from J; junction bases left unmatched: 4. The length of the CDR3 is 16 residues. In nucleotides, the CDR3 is TGCGCCAGCAGTGAGTCTGACAGGGGAGGCACCGGGGAGCTGTTTTTT. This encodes CASSESDRGGTGELFF.

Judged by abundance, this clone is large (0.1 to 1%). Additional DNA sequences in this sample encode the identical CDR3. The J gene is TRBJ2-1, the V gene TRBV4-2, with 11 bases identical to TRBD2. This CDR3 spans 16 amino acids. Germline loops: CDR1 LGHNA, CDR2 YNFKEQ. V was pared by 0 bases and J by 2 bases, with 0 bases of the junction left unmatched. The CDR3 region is CASSQDSGGAYNEQFF. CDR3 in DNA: TGTGCCAGCAGCCAAGATAGCGGGGGGGCCTACAATGAGCAGTTCTTC.

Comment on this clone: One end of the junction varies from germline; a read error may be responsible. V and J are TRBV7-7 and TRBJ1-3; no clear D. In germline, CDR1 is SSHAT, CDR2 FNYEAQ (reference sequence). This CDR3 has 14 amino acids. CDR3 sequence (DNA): TGTGCTAGCAGCTTAGGTACAGCTGGAAACACCATATATTTT. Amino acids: CASSLGTAGNTIYF.

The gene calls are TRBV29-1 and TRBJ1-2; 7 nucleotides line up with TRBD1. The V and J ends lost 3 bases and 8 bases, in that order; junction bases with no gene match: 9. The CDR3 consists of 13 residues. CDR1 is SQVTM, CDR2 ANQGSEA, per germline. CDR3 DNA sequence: TGCAGCGTTGATTCAGGGGACAGCTGGGGCTACACCTTC. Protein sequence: CSVDSGDSWGYTF.

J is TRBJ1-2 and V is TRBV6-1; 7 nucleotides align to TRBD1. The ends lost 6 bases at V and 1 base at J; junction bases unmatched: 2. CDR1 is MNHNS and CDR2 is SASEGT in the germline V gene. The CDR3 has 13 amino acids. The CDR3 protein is CASRDRINYGYTF. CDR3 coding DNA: TGTGCCAGCAGGGACAGGATTAACTATGGCTACACCTTC.